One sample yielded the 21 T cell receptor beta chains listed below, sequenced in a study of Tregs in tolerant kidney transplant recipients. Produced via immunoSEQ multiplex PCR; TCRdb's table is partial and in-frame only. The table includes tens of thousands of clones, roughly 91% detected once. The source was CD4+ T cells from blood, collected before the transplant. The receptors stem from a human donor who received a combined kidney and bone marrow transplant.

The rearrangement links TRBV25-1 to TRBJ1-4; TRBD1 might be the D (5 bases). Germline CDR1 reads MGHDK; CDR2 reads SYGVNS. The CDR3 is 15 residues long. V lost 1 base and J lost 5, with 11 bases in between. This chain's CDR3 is CASSESLRQNEKLFF. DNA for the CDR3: TGTGCCAGCAGTGAATCCCTCCGACAGAATGAAAAACTGTTTTTT.

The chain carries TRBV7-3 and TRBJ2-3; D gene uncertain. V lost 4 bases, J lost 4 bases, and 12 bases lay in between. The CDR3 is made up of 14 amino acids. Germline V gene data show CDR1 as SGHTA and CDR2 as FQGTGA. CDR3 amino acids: CASSSMHSADTQYF. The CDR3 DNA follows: TGTGCCAGCAGCTCGATGCATTCGGCAGATACGCAGTATTTT. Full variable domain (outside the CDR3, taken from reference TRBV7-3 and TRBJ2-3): GAGVSQTPSNKVTEKGKYVELRCDPISGHTALYWYRQSLGQGPEFLIYFQGTGAADDSGLPNDRFFAVRPEGSVSTLKIQRTERGDSAVYLCASSSMHSADTQYFGPGTRLTVL.

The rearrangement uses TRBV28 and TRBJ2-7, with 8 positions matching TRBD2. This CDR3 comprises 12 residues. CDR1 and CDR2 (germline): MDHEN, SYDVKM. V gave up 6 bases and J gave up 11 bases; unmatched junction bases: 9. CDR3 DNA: TGTGCCAGCAGCAAACAAAGCGGGAGCGAGTACTTC. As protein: CASSKQSGSEYF.

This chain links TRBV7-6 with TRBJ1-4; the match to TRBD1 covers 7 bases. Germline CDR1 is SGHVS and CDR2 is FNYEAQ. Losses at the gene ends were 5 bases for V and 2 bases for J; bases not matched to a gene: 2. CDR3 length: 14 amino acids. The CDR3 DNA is TGTGCCAGCAGCACGACAGGGACTAATGAAAAACTGTTTTTT. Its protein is CASSTTGTNEKLFF.

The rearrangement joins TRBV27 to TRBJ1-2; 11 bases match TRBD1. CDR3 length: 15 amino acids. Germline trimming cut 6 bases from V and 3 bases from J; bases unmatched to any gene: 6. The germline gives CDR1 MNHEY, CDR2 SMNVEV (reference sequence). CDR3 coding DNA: TGTGCCAGCAGGTCGGGGACAGGGGGGTACTATGGCTACACCTTC. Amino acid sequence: CASRSGTGGYYGYTF.

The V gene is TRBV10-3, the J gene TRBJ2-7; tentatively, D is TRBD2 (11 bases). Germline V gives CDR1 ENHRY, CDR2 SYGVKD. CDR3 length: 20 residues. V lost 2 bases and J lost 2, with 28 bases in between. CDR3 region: CAISEGLGQGVTSGTYEQYF. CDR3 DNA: TGTGCCATCAGTGAGGGTTTAGGACAGGGGGTGACTAGCGGGACCTACGAGCAGTACTTC.

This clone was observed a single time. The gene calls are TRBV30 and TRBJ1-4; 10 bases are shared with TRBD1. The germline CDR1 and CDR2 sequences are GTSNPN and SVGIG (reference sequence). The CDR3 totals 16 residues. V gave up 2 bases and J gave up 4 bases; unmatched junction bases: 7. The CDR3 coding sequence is TGTGCCTGGAGTCCGGGACAGGGGTCGAATAATGAAAAACTGTTTTTT. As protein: CAWSPGQGSNNEKLFF.

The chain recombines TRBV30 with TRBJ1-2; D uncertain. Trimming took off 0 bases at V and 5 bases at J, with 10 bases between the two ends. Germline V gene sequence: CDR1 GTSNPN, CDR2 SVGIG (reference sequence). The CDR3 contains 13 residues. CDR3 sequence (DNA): TGTGCCTGGAGTGTACTGATAGAGTATGGCTACACCTTC. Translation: CAWSVLIEYGYTF.

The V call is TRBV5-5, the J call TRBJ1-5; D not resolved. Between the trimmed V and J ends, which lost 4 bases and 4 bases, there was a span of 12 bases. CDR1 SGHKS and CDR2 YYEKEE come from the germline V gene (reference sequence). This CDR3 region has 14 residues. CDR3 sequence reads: CASSPGVVNQPQHF. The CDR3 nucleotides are TGTGCCAGCAGCCCCGGTGTAGTTAATCAGCCCCAGCATTTT.

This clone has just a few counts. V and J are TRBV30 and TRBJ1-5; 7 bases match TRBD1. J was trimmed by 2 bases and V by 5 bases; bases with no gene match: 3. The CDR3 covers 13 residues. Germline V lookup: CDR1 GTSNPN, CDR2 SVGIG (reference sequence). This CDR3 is CAWATGGNQPQHF. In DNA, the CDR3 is TGTGCCTGGGCTACAGGGGGCAATCAGCCCCAGCATTTT.

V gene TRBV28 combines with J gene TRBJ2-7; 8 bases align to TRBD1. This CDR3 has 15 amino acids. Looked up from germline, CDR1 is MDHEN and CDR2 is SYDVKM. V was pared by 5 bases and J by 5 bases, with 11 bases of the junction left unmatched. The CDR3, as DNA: TGTGCCAGCAGTCATTCTGGACAGGGAACCCACGAGCAGTACTTC. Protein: CASSHSGQGTHEQYF.

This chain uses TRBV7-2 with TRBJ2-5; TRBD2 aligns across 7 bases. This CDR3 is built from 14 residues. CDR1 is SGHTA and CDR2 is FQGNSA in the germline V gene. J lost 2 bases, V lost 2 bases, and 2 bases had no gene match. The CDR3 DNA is TGTGCCAGCAGCTTATGGACTAGGCAAGAGACCCAGTACTTC. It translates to CASSLWTRQETQYF.

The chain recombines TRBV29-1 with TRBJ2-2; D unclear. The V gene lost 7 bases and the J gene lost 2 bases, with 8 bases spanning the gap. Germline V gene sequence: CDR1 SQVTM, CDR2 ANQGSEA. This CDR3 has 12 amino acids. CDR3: CSALRNTGELFF. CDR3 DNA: TGCAGCGCCCTAAGAAACACCGGGGAGCTGTTTTTT.

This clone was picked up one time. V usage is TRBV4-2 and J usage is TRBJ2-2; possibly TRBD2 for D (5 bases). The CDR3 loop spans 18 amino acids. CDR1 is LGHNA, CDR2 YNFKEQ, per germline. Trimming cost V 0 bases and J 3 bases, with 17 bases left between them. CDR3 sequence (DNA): TGTGCCAGCAGCCAAGATGCACTGGACTTATTGGACACCGGGGAGCTGTTTTTT. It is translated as CASSQDALDLLDTGELFF.

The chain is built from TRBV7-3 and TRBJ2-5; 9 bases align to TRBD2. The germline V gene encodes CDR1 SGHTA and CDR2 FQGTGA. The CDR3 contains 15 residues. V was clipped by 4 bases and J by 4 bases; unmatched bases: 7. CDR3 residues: CASSWGSGRSETQYF. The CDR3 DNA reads TGTGCCAGCAGCTGGGGTAGCGGGAGATCAGAGACCCAGTACTTC.

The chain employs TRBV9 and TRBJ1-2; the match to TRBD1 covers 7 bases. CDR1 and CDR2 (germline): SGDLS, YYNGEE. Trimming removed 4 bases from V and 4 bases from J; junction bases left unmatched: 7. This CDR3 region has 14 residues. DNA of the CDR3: TGTGCCAGCAGCTCAAAGGGGGACAGCTATGGCTACACCTTC. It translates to CASSSKGDSYGYTF.

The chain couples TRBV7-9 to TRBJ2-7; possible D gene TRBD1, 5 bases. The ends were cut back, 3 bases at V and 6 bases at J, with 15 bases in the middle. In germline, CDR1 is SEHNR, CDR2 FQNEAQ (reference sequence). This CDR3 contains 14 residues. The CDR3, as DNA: TGTGCCAGCAGCTTCCAGGGCCCGAGGCTCGAGCAGTACTTC. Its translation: CASSFQGPRLEQYF.

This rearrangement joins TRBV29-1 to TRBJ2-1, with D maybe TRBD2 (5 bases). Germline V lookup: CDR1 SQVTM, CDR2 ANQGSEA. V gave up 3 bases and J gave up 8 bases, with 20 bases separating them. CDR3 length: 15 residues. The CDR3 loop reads CSVDKPEGFTYEQFF. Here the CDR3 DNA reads TGCAGCGTTGATAAGCCTGAGGGCTTTACCTATGAGCAGTTCTTC.

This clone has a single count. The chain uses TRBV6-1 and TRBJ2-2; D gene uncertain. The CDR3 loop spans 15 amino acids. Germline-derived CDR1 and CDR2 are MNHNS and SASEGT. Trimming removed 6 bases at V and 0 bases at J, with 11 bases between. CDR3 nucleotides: TGTGCCAGCAGGGCTGGCGGTGCGAACACCGGGGAGCTGTTTTTT. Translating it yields CASRAGGANTGELFF.

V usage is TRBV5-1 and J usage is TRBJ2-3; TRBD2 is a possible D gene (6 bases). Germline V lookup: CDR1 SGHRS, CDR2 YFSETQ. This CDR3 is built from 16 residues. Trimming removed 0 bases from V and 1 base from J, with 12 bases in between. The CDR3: CASSLAAGPGTDTQYF. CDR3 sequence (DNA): TGCGCCAGCAGCTTGGCCGCGGGACCGGGCACAGATACGCAGTATTTT.

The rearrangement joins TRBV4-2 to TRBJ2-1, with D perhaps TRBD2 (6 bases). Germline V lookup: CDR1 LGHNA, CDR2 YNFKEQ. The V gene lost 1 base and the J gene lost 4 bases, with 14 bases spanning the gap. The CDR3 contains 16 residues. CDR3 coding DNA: TGTGCCAGCAGCCAAGGCCCTGGCGGAGGGTACAATGAGCAGTTCTTC. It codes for CASSQGPGGGYNEQFF.